This T cell receptor (beta chain) was sequenced during a study of T cell changes during pregnancy in multiple sclerosis. Assay: immunoSEQ multiplex PCR; the TCRdb copy retains only in-frame clones and omits some. The sample lists 65,000 to 95,000 clones, approximately 90% occurring once. The CDR3 length is 15 residues. The germline V gene encodes CDR1 MGHRA and CDR2 YSYEKL. After removal of 4 bases from V and 5 bases from J, the junction contained 2 bases not matched to a gene. The chain carries TRBV4-1 and TRBJ2-3, with TRBD2 matching 14 bases. This TCR derives from a female donor with multiple sclerosis, enrolled in a pregnancy study. Material: peripheral blood, obtained before pregnancy. For the CDR3, the DNA is TGCGCCAGCAGCCGACTAGCGGGGGGGCAAGATACGCAGTATTTT. Translated, it gives CASSRLAGGQDTQYF.